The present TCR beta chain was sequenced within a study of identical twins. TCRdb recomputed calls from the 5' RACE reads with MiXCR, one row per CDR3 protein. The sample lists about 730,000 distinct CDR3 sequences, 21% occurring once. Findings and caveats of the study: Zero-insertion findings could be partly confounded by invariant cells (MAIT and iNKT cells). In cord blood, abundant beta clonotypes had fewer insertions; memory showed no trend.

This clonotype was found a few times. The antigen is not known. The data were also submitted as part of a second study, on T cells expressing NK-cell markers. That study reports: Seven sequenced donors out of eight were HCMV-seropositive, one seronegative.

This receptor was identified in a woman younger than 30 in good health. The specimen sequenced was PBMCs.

The CDR3 DNA sequence: TGTGCCAGCAGCTTAGGGAACTCCGGGGGCTACGAGCAGTACTTC. Its translation: CASSLGNSGGYEQYF. The gene calls are TRBV7-9 and TRBJ2-7, with D possibly matching TRBD2 (6 bases). V was trimmed by 1 base and J by 3 bases, leaving 13 bases between them. Looked up from germline, CDR1 is SEHNR and CDR2 is FQNEAQ (reference sequence). The CDR3 runs 15 residues. Drawing the rest from reference TRBV7-9 and TRBJ2-7, the complete variable domain is DTGVSQNPRHKITKRGQNVTFRCDPISEHNRLYWYRQTLGQGPEFLTYFQNEAQLEKSRLLSDRFSAERPKGSFSTLEIQRTEQGDSAMYLCASSLGNSGGYEQYFGPGTRLTVT.